The clone carrying this T cell receptor (beta chain) was recorded many times. Its antigen is unidentified. This entry belongs to a study of identical twins. Overall study findings and caveats: Zero-insertion analyses could be partly confounded by invariant MAIT and iNKT cells. Memory repertoires lacked the insertion deficit that abundant cord blood beta clonotypes showed.

The donors were all healthy and Caucasian. TCRdb recomputed calls from the 5' RACE reads with MiXCR, one row per CDR3 protein. This sample carries approximately 590,000 distinct CDR3 sequences, roughly 9.9% of them seen once, and the ten largest clones take 2.5% to 3.5%. V was pared by 2 bases and J by 2 bases, with 9 bases between. Germline V lookup: CDR1 MNHEY, CDR2 SMNVEV (reference sequence). The CDR3 sequence is 15 residues long. This sample also belongs to another study, concerning yellow fever vaccine responses in identical twins. That source notes: Convergence reportedly seemed to mark part of the twins' vaccine T cell response, with personalization marking the rest.

The TCR sequence derives from a woman aged 18-29 years in good health. The sample was PBMCs. This chain uses TRBV27 with TRBJ1-4, with D uncertain. The CDR3 loop is CASSLRSATNEKLFF. The CDR3 nucleotides read TGTGCCAGCAGTTTAAGGTCAGCGACTAATGAAAAACTGTTTTTT.